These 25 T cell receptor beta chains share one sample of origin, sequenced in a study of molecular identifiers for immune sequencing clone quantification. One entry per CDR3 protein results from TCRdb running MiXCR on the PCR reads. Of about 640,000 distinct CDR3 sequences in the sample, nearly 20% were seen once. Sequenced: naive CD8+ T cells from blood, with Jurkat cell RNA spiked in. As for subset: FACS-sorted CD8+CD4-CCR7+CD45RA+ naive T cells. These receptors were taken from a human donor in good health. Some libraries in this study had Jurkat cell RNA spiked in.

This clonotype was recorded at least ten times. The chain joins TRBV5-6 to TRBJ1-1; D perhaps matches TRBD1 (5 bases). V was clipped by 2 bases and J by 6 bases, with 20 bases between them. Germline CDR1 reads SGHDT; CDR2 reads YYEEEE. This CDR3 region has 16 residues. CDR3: CASSFYGQGVKAEAFF. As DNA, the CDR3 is TGTGCCAGCAGCTTTTATGGGCAGGGTGTGAAGGCTGAAGCTTTCTTT.

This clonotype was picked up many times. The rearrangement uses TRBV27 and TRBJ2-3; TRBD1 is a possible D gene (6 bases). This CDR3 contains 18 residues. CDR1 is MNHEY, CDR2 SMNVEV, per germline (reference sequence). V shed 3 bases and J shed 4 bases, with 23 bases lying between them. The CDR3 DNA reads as TGTGCCAGCAGTTTCGAGGCAGAGGCCCGTGAGGGGGCAGATACGCAGTATTTT. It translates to CASSFEAEAREGADTQYF.

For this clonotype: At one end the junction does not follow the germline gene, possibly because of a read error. The CDR3 protein is CASSLAVGTWDTYEQYF. The CDR3 nucleotides are TGTGCCAGCAGCTTGGCCGTGGGGACATGGGATACCTACGAGCAGTACTTC. V gene TRBV5-3 combines with J gene TRBJ2-7; possibly TRBD1 for D (6 bases). TRBV5-3 is assigned to the ORF class and has an uncertain function. This CDR3 has 17 residues.

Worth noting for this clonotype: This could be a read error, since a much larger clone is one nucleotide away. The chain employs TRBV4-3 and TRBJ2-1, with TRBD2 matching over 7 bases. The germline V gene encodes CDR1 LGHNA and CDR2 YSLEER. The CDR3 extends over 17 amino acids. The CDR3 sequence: CASSHDLAEPTSNEQSF. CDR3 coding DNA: TGCGCCAGCAGCCACGACCTAGCGGAACCCACATCCAATGAGCAGTCCTTC.

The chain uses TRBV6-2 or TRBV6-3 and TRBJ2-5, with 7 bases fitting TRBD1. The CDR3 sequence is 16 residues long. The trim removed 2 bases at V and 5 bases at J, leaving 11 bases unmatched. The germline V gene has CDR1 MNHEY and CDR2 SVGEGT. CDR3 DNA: TGTGCCAGCAGTTACGCGGACTTGACAGGGTTGGAGACCCAGTACTTC. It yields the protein CASSYADLTGLETQYF.

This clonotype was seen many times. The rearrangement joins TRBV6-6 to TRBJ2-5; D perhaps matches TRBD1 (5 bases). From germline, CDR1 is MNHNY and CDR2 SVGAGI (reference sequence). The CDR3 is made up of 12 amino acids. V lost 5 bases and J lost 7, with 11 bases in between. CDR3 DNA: TGTGCCAGCAGTCCCCACCAGGGGACCCAGTACTTC. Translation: CASSPHQGTQYF.

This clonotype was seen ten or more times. The CDR3 protein is CASSIGEPGVNEQFF. The CDR3 DNA reads TGTGCCAGTAGTATTGGTGAGCCGGGAGTCAATGAGCAGTTCTTC. The chain has TRBV19 and TRBJ2-1, with D perhaps matching TRBD2 (6 bases). The germline V gene encodes CDR1 LNHDA and CDR2 SQIVND (reference sequence). Trimming left V 3 bases short and J 6 bases short, with 15 bases between. The CDR3 totals 15 residues.

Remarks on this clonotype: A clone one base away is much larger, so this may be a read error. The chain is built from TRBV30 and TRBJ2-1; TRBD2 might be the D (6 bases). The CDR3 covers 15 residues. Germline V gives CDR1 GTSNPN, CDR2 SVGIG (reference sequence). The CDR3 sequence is CAWGVPSVPYNEQFF. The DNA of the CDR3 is TGTGCCTGGGGTGTACCTAGCGTCCCCTACAATGAGCAGTTCTTC.

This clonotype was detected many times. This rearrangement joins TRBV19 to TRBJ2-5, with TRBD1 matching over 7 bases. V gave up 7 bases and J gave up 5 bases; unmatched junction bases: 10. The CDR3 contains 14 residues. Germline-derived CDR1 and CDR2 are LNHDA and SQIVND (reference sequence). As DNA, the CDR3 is TGTGCCAGTACCCCGACAGGGTCAATGGAGACCCAGTACTTC. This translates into CASTPTGSMETQYF.

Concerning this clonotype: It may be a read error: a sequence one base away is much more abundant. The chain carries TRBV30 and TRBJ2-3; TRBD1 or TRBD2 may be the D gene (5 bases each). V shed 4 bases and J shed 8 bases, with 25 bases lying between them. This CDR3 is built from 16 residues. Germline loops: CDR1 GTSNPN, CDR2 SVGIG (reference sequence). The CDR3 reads CAWTGRDATPWGTQYF. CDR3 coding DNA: TGTGCCTGGACCGGACGGGACGCGACTCCGTGGGGTACGCAGTATTTT.

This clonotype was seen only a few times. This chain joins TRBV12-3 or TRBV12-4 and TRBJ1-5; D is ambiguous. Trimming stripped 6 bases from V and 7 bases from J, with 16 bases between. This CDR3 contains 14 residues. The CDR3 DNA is TGTGCCAGCAGCTTCAAATTACATCGACAGCCCCAGCATTTT. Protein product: CASSFKLHRQPQHF.

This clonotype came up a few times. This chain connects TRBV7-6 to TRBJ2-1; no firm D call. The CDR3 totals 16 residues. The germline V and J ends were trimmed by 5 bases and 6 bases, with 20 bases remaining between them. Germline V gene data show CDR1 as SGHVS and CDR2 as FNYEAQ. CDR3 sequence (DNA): TGTGCCAGCAGCCGCAACCCCCGGGCCCCAGGCAATGAGCAGTTCTTC. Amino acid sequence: CASSRNPRAPGNEQFF. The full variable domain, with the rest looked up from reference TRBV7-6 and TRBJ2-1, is GAGVSQSPRYKVTKRGQDVALRCDPISGHVSLYWYRQALGQGPEFLTYFNYEAQQDKSGLPNDRFSAERPEGSISTLTIQRTEQRDSAMYRCASSRNPRAPGNEQFFGPGTRLTVL.

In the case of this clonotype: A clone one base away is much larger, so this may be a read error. The CDR3: CASRPAGTGFSSGANVLTF. Written as DNA, the CDR3 is TGCGCCAGCAGGCCGGCCGGTACAGGGTTTTCTTCTGGGGCCAACGTCCTGACTTTC. This sequence joins TRBV4-1 and TRBJ2-6; maybe TRBD1 (6 bases). Per germline, CDR1 MGHRA and CDR2 YSYEKL. Trimming removed 6 bases at V and 1 base at J, with 22 bases between. CDR3 length: 19 amino acids.

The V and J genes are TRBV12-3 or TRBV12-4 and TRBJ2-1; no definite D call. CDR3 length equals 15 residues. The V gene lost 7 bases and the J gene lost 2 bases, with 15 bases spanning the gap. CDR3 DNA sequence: TGTGCCAGCACCCAAATGGGTGTAGCCTACAATGAGCAGTTCTTC. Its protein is CASTQMGVAYNEQFF.

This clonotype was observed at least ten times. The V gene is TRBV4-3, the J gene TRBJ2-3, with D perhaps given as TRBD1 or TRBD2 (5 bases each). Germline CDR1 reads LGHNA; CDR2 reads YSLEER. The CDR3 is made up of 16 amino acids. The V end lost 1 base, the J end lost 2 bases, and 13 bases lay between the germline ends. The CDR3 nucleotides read TGCGCCAGCAGCCAAGGACCGGGACCAGTCACAGATACGCAGTATTTT. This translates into CASSQGPGPVTDTQYF.

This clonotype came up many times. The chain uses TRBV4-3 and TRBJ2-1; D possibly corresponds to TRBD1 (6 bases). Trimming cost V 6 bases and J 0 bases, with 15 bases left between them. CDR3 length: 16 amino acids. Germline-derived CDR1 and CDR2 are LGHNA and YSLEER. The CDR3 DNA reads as TGCGCCAGCAGGAGGACAGTAACGAGCTCCTACAATGAGCAGTTCTTC. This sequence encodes CASRRTVTSSYNEQFF.

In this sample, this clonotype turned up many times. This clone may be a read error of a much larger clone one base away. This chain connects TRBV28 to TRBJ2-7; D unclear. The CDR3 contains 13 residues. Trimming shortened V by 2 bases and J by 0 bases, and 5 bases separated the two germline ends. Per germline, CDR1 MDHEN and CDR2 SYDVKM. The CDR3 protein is CASSLRNSYEQYF. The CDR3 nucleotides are TGTGCCAGCAGTTTACGGAACTCCTACGAGCAGTACTTC.

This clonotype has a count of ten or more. The CDR3 region is CSAVLAGANTGELFF. DNA of the CDR3: TGCAGCGCTGTACTAGCGGGGGCGAACACCGGGGAGCTGTTTTTT. The V call is TRBV29-1, the J call TRBJ2-2; 11 positions match TRBD2. V shed 7 bases, J shed 0 bases, and the junction held 4 bases outside the gene matches. The CDR3 totals 15 residues. Germline CDR1 is SQVTM and CDR2 is ANQGSEA.

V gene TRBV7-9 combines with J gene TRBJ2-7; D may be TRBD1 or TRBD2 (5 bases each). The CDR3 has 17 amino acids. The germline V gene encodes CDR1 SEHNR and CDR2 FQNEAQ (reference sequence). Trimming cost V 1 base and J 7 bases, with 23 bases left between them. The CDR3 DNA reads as TGTGCCAGCAGCTTAGAGTGGTTCGGGACCGGACGCCTGGAGCAGTACTTC. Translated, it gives CASSLEWFGTGRLEQYF.

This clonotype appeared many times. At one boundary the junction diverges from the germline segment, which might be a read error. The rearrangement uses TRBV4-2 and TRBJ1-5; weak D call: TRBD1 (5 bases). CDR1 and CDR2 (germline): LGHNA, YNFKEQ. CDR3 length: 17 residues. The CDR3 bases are TGTGCCAGCAGCCAAGATCCGGGACTGAGTAGCTATCAGCCCCAGCATTTT. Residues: CASSQDPGLSSYQPQHF.

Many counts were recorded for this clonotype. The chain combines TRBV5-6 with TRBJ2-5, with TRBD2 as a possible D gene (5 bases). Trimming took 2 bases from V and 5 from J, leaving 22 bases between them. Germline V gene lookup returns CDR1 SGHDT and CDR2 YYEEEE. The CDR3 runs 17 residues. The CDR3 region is CASSFQTRADLWETQYF. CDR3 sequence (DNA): TGTGCCAGCAGCTTTCAAACTAGAGCGGATCTATGGGAGACCCAGTACTTC.

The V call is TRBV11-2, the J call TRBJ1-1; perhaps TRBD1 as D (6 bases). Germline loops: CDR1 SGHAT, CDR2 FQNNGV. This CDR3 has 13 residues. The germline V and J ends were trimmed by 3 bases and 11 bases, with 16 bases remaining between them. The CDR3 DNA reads TGTGCCAGCAGCTTCAATGGGGGACAAGACGCTTTCTTT. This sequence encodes CASSFNGGQDAFF.

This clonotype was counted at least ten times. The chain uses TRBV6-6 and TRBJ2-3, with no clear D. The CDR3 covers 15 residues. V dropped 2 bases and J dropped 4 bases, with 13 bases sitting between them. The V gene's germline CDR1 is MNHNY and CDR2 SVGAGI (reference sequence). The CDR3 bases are TGTGCCAGCAGTTACCTGGGGTATGGGTCAGATACGCAGTATTTT. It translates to CASSYLGYGSDTQYF.

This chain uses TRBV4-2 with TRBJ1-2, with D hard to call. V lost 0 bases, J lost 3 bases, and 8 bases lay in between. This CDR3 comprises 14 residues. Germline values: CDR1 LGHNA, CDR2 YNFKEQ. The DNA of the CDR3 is TGTGCCAGCAGCCAAGATCCGACGGACTATGGCTACACCTTC. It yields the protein CASSQDPTDYGYTF.

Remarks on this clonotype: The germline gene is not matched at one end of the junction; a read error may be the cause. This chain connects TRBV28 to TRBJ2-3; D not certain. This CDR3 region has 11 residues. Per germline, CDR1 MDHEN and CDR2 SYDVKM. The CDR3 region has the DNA TGTGCCAGCAGTTCCTCAGATGCGCAGTATTTT. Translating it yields CASSSSDAQYF.